This T cell receptor beta chain was documented in a study of blood T cells in healthy people across ages. Study background: Capture via template switching afforded approximately one barcoded beta molecule per two T cells. Overall study findings and caveats: Significant beta diversity loss was already apparent by age approximately 42, declining roughly linearly.

Donors ranged from 6 to 90 years old and were healthy Caucasians in Russia. Regarding this clonotype: As yet, its antigen is unknown.

Combining a sample-barcoded 5' primer with a J-beta primer mix, a second PCR ran for 7 to 11 cycles. TCRdb used MiXCR to reprocess the 5' RACE reads, holding one entry per CDR3 protein. The table has around 670,000 distinct CDR3 sequences, roughly 30% seen once. V shed 7 bases and J 4 bases; nucleotides not matched to a gene: 4. Germline V lookup: CDR1 MDHEN, CDR2 SYDVKM. This CDR3 is 15 amino acids long. The chain couples TRBV28 to TRBJ2-2; TRBD1 agrees at 12 bases. This clonotype was sampled from a woman aged 80 or over in good health. The material sequenced was blood. The CDR3 loop is CASTGQGAFTGELFF. As DNA, the CDR3 is TGTGCCAGCACGGGACAGGGGGCCTTCACCGGGGAGCTGTTTTTT. Combining the CDR3 with reference TRBV28 and TRBJ2-2 gives the whole variable domain DVKVTQSSRYLVKRTGEKVFLECVQDMDHENMFWYRQDPGLGLRLIYFSYDVKMKEKGDIPEGYSVSREKKERFSLILESASTNQTSMYLCASTGQGAFTGELFFGEGSRLTVL.